Listed below are T cell receptor beta chains from one sample, sequenced in a study of blood T cell repertoires in COVID-19. Some clones are missing from TCRdb's copy, which holds only in-frame ones; the method was immunoSEQ multiplex PCR. Here the sample spans about 100,000 clones, around four fifths being singletons. Specimen: peripheral blood. The source of these receptors is an older man with active or convalescent COVID-19. Each CDR3 is given with its conserved first and last residue. D genes are given only for firm matches. Not every row has a clone size; where given, it reads once, few, many or a size class.

len,v_gene,j_gene,abundance,d_gene,CDR3nt,CDR3aa
16,TRBV5-1,TRBJ2-7,.,.,TGCGCCAGCAGCGCCGAACCCGGGACACATCCTTACGGGCAGTACTTC,CASSAEPGTHPYGQYF
14,TRBV25-1,TRBJ1-1,.,.,TGTGCCAGCAGTCTCCCTGGAAGAGGAACCGAAGCTTTCTTT,CASSLPGRGTEAFF
17,TRBV28,TRBJ2-5,.,TRBD2,TGTGCCAGCAGTCCCCGACTAGCGGGGGCCGGAAGGGAGACCCAGTACTTC,CASSPRLAGAGRETQYF
14,TRBV11-2,TRBJ2-3,few,.,TGTGCCAGCAGCCCTGGACAGCGAACAGATACGCAGTATTTT,CASSPGQRTDTQYF
16,TRBV27,TRBJ1-3,.,TRBD1,TGTGCCAGCGCACCCCGGCCGGGACAGGGAGGAAACACCATATATTTT,CASAPRPGQGGNTIYF
12,TRBV21-1,TRBJ1-1,.,.,TGTGCCAGCAGCACATCGAACACTGAAGCTTTCTTT,CASSTSNTEAFF
15,TRBV2,TRBJ2-1,.,.,TGTGCCAGCAGGGGCAGGGCTCTCCCCTACAATGAGCAGTTCTTC,CASRGRALPYNEQFF
14,TRBV29-1,TRBJ1-2,.,TRBD1,TGCAGCGTTACAAAGGGACAGGCCTTCTATGGCTACACCTTC,CSVTKGQAFYGYTF
14,TRBV2,TRBJ1-2,.,.,TGTGCCAGCAGACTCCTCCGGACAGAGAATGGCTACACCTTC,CASRLLRTENGYTF
14,TRBV5-1,TRBJ1-1,few,.,TGCGCCAGCAGCTTGGGACAGAAATTTACTGAAGCTTTCTTT,CASSLGQKFTEAFF
13,TRBV15,TRBJ1-4,.,.,TGTGCCACCAGCAGGGAGGGGAATGAAAAACTGTTTTTT,CATSREGNEKLFF
13,TRBV7-2,TRBJ1-5,many,.,TGTGCCAGCAGCTTAGGGAGGGTTCAGCCCCAGCATTTT,CASSLGRVQPQHF
13,TRBV6-5,TRBJ1-5,.,TRBD1,TGTGCCAGCAGTTCCGGACAGGAACAGCCCCAGCATTTT,CASSSGQEQPQHF
13,TRBV21-1,TRBJ1-2,once,.,TGTGCCAGCAAACAGGGGGCCCGATATGGCTACACCTTC,CASKQGARYGYTF
14,TRBV28,TRBJ2-7,.,TRBD2,TGTGCCAGCAGTCCCCAGGGAGGGTCCTACGAGCAGTACTTC,CASSPQGGSYEQYF
15,TRBV21-1,TRBJ2-5,.,.,TGTGCCAGCAGCAAAGATTGCGGGCCCTCGGGGACCCAGTACTTC,CASSKDCGPSGTQYF
17,TRBV30,TRBJ1-6,.,TRBD1,TGTGCCTGGAGTGGGGATGATCCGGGACAGTATAATTCACCCCTCCACTTT,CAWSGDDPGQYNSPLHF
12,TRBV28,TRBJ2-7,.,.,TGTGCCAGCAATGCCCGAGGGGGCGAGCAGTACTTC,CASNARGGEQYF
13,TRBV3-1/TRBV3-2,TRBJ2-5,.,.,TGTGCCAGCAGCCAAGGGGGCAAAGAGACCCAGTACTTC,CASSQGGKETQYF
16,TRBV7-3,TRBJ1-1,.,.,TGTGCCAGCAGCTTAACCGCCCCGCAGATGAACACTGAAGCTTTCTTT,CASSLTAPQMNTEAFF
18,TRBV4-1,TRBJ2-1,.,TRBD1,TGCGCCAGCAGCCAAGCATCCCCGGGACAGGGGTTCAGGAATGAGCAGTTCTTC,CASSQASPGQGFRNEQFF
13,TRBV12-3/TRBV12-4,TRBJ1-2,few,TRBD1,TGTGCCAGCAGTCGTGGACAGGGGCGCGGCTACACCTTC,CASSRGQGRGYTF
14,TRBV5-1,TRBJ2-3,.,.,TGCGCCAGCAGCCCGGGAAGTGCGCAGTATACGCAGTATTTT,CASSPGSAQYTQYF
14,TRBV5-1,TRBJ2-1,few,.,TGCGCCAGCAGCCTGGGGGGAGGAGAGAATGAGCAGTTCTTC,CASSLGGGENEQFF
16,TRBV5-4,TRBJ2-1,.,.,TGTGCCAGCAGTCAAGGTGGTCCGGGGACCTACAATGAGCAGTTCTTC,CASSQGGPGTYNEQFF
13,TRBV9,TRBJ1-1,.,.,TGTGCCAGCAGCGTGGACAGGAACACTGAAGCTTTCTTT,CASSVDRNTEAFF
15,TRBV11-2,TRBJ2-1,.,TRBD2,TGTGCCAGCAGCTTAGGTGAGACTAGCGGTTGGGAGCAGTTCTTC,CASSLGETSGWEQFF
17,TRBV5-6,TRBJ1-2,.,TRBD1,TGTGCCAGCAGCCCCGGGACAGGGGGCTTTAATGACTATGGCTACACCTTC,CASSPGTGGFNDYGYTF
16,TRBV28,TRBJ2-5,once,TRBD1,TGTGCCAGTTCTTCTTGGGACAGGGGGCTAGGAGAGACCCAGTACTTC,CASSSWDRGLGETQYF
15,TRBV19,TRBJ1-1,.,TRBD1,TGTGCCAGTAGTCCAGGGGGACAGGGGACCACTGAAGCTTTCTTT,CASSPGGQGTTEAFF
13,TRBV27,TRBJ1-1,once,.,TGTGCCAGCAGTTTATGGAGGGGCACTGAAGCTTTCTTT,CASSLWRGTEAFF
13,TRBV29-1,TRBJ2-2,.,TRBD1,TGCAGCGTCCCACAGGGGGCGGCCGGGGAGCTGTTTTTT,CSVPQGAAGELFF
17,TRBV5-1,TRBJ1-6,.,.,TGCGCCAGCAGCTTGGAGGCAGGGCTTCCCGATAATTCACCCCTCCACTTT,CASSLEAGLPDNSPLHF
11,TRBV7-2,TRBJ2-1,large,.,TGTGCCAGCAGCTATAACAATGAGCAGTTCTTC,CASSYNNEQFF
16,TRBV7-2,TRBJ2-2,.,.,TGTGCCAGCAGCCCGCTAGGGGGGGGCCTCACCGGGGAGCTGTTTTTT,CASSPLGGGLTGELFF
13,TRBV6-5,TRBJ1-2,.,TRBD1,TGTGCCAGCAGAGTCCAGGGGGCTGATGGCTACACCTTC,CASRVQGADGYTF
15,TRBV3-1/TRBV3-2,TRBJ1-2,.,TRBD1,TGTGCCAGCAGCCAAGCAGGGGGCGAACGCTATGGCTACACCTTC,CASSQAGGERYGYTF
14,TRBV15,TRBJ2-3,.,TRBD2,TGTGCCACCAGCAGTGGGGGGAGGGGAGATACGCAGTATTTT,CATSSGGRGDTQYF
16,TRBV5-5,TRBJ2-3,.,.,TGTGCCAGCAGCTTCCGTCGGACTGGAAGCACAGATACGCAGTATTTT,CASSFRRTGSTDTQYF
13,TRBV7-2,TRBJ1-2,few,TRBD1,TGTGCCAGCAGCTTAAGGGGGACAGATGGCTACACCTTC,CASSLRGTDGYTF
14,TRBV10-3,TRBJ1-5,.,.,TGTGCCATCAGTTGGGACAATAGCAATCAGCCCCAGCATTTT,CAISWDNSNQPQHF
16,TRBV9,TRBJ2-1,.,TRBD1,TGTGCCAGCAGCGTAAGGGGGACAGGGGGCTGGAGGGAGCAGTTCTTC,CASSVRGTGGWREQFF
13,TRBV27,TRBJ2-2,.,.,TGTGCCAGCAGAGCCCGAGCGGTCGGGGAGCTGTTTTTT,CASRARAVGELFF